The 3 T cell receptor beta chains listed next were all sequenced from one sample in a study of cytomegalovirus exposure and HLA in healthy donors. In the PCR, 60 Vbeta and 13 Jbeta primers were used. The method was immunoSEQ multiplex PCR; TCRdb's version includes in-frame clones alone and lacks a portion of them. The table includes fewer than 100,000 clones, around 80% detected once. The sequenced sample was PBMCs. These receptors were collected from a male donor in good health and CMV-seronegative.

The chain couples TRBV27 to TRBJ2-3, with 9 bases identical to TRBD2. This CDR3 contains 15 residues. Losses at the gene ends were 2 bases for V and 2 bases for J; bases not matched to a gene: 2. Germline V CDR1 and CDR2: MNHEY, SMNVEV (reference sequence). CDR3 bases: TGTGCCAGCAGTTTAAGACTAGCGGACACAGATACGCAGTATTTT. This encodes CASSLRLADTDTQYF.

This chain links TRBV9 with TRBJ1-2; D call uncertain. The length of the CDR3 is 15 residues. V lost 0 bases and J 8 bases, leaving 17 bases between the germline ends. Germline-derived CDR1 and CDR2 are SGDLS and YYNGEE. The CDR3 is CASSVEAVEGAGYTF. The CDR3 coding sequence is TGTGCCAGCAGCGTAGAAGCGGTGGAGGGCGCGGGCTACACCTTC.

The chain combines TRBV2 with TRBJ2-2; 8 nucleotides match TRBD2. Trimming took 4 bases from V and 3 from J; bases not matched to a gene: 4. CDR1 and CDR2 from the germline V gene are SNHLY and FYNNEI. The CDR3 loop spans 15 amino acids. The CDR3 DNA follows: TGTGCCAGCAGTGGCCTAGCGGGCGACACCGGGGAGCTGTTTTTT. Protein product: CASSGLAGDTGELFF.